This is a list of T cell receptor beta chains from one sample in a study of T cell repertoires in cytomegalovirus infection. These receptors have no known antigen. TCRdb redid the calling of the reads with MiXCR, one entry per CDR3 protein. The data show roughly 990,000 distinct CDR3 sequences, with approximately 32% seen just once and under 15% held by the top ten. The material was cultured CD8+ T cells from PBMCs, obtained from culture after CMV antigen stimulation. The receptors stem from a human donor in good health (CMV status not recorded). Some clones in this sample may be carry-over from other donors' samples. Each CDR3 is given with its conserved first and last residue. D genes are given only for firm matches. The size entry is marked missing in some rows and otherwise reads once, few, many or a size class.

size,J,V,D,CDR3,DNA
-,TRBJ1-1,TRBV12-3/TRBV12-4,-,CASSFQGLKTEAFF,TGTGCCAGCAGTTTTCAGGGGTTGAAAACTGAAGCTTTCTTT
-,TRBJ2-1,TRBV11-2,-,CASSLVSGIYNEQFF,TGTGCCAGCAGCTTAGTGTCAGGGATCTACAATGAGCAGTTCTTC
many,TRBJ2-5,TRBV7-2,-,CASSLVGFQETQYF,TGTGCCAGCAGCTTAGTGGGTTTTCAGGAGACCCAGTACTTC
few,TRBJ2-5,TRBV11-2,TRBD2,CASSLEPGGETQYF,TGTGCCAGCAGCTTAGAACCGGGGGGAGAGACCCAGTACTTC
few,TRBJ1-1,TRBV2,-,CATYRPGTFPEAFF,TGTGCCACGTACCGTCCGGGGACCTTTCCTGAAGCTTTCTTT
-,TRBJ2-5,TRBV5-4,TRBD1,CASSLGAAGTGDFLETQYF,TGTGCCAGCAGCTTGGGAGCTGCCGGAACAGGGGATTTTTTGGAGACCCAGTACTTC
many,TRBJ2-1,TRBV11-3,TRBD1,CASSARGQGVYNEQFF,TGTGCCAGCAGCGCAAGGGGACAGGGGGTTTACAATGAGCAGTTCTTC
many,TRBJ2-5,TRBV4-1,-,CASSQVRGSQETQYF,TGCGCCAGCAGCCAAGTAAGGGGCAGCCAAGAGACCCAGTACTTC
once,TRBJ1-2,TRBV7-4,-,CASSDEGFKDGYTF,TGTGCCAGCAGCGACGAGGGGTTCAAGGATGGCTACACCTTC
-,TRBJ2-1,TRBV4-1,-,CASSQGAPPGRAGNEQFF,TGCGCCAGCAGCCAAGGTGCCCCCCCAGGGCGGGCGGGCAATGAGCAGTTCTTC
few,TRBJ2-7,TRBV11-2,TRBD2,CASSLESSGRYEQYF,TGTGCCAGCAGCTTAGAGTCTAGCGGGAGGTACGAGCAGTACTTC